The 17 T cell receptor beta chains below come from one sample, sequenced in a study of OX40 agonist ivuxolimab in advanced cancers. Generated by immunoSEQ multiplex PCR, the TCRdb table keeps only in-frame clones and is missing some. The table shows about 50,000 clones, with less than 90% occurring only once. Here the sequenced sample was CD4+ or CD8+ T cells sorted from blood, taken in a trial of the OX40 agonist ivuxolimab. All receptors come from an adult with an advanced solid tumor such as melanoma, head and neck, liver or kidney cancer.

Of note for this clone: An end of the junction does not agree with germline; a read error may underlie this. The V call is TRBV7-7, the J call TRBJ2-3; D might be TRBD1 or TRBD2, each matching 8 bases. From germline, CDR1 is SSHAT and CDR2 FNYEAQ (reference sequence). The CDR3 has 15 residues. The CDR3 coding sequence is TGTGCTAGCAGCTTAGCGGGACAGGGCACAGATACGCAGTATTTT. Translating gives CASSLAGQGTDTQYF.

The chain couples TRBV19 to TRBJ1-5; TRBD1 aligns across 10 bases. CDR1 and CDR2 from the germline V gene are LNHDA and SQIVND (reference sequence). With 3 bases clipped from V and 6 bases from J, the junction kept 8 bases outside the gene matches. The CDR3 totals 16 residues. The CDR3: CASSILKGQGSQPQHF. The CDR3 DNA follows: TGTGCCAGTAGTATTCTAAAGGGACAGGGGAGTCAGCCCCAGCATTTT. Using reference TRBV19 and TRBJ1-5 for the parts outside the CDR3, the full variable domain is DGGITQSPKYLFRKEGQNVTLSCEQNLNHDAMYWYRQDPGQGLRLIYYSQIVNDFQKGDIAEGYSVSREKKESFPLTVTSAQKNPTAFYLCASSILKGQGSQPQHFGDGTRLSIL.

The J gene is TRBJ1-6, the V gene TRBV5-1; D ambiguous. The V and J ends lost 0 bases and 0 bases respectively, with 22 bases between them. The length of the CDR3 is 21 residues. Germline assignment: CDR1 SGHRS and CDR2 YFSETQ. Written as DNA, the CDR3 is TGCGCCAGCAGCTTGGGAGGCCTTCGTACTACTTTAAGCTCCTATAATTCACCCCTCCACTTT. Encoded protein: CASSLGGLRTTLSSYNSPLHF.

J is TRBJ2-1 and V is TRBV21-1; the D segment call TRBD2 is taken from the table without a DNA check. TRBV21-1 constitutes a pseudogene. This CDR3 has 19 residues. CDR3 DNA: TGTGCCAGCAGCAAAAAAGGGGGACTAGCGGGGATCTTCTACAATGAGCAGTTCTTC. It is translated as CASSKKGGLAGIFYNEQFF.

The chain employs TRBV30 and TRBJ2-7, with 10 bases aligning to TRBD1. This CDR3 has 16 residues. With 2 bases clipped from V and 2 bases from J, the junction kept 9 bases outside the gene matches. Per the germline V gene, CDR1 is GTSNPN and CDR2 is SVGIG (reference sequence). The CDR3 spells CAWSLPRDRGTYEQYF. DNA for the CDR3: TGTGCCTGGAGTCTTCCCCGGGACAGGGGTACCTACGAGCAGTACTTC.

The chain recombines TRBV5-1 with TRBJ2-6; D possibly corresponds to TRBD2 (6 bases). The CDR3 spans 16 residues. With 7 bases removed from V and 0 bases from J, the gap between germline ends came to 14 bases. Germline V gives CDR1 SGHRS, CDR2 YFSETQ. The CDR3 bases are TGCGCCAGCTCCGGGACTGGATTCTCTGGGGCCAACGTCCTGACTTTC. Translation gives CASSGTGFSGANVLTF.

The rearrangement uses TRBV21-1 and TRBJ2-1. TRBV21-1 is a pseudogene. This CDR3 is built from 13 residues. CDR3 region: CASSSLTNNEQFF. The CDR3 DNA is TGTGCCAGCAGCTCCCTCACCAACAATGAGCAGTTCTTC.

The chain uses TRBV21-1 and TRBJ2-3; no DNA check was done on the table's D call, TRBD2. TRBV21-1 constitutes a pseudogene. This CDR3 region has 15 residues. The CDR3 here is CASSKDGTYTDTQYF. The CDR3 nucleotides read TGTGCCAGCAGCAAAGATGGGACTTACACAGATACGCAGTATTTT.

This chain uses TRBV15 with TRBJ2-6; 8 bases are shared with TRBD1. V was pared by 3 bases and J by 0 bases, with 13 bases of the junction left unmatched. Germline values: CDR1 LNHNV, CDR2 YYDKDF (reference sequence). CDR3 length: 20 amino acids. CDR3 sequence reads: CATSSDWGQEPGSGANVLTF. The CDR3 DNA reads TGTGCCACCAGCAGTGACTGGGGACAGGAACCAGGCTCTGGGGCCAACGTCCTGACTTTC.

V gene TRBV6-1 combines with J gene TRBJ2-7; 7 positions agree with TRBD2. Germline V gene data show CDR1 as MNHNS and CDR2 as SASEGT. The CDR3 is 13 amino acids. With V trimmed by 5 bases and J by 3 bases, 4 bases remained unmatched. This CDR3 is CASSRLAHYEQYF. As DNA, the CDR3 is TGTGCCAGCAGTCGACTAGCTCACTACGAGCAGTACTTC.

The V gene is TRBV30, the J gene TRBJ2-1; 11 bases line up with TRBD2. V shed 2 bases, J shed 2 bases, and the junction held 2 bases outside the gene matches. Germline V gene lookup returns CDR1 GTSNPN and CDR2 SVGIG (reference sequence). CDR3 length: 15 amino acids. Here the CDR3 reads CAWSISGGAYNEQFF. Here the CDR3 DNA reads TGTGCCTGGAGTATTAGCGGGGGGGCCTACAATGAGCAGTTCTTC.

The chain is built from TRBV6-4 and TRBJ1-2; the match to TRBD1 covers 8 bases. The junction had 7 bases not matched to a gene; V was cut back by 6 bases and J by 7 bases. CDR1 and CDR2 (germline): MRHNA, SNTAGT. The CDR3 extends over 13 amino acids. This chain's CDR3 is CASSQDRGLGYTF. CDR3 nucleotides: TGTGCCAGCAGCCAAGACAGGGGCCTTGGCTACACCTTC.

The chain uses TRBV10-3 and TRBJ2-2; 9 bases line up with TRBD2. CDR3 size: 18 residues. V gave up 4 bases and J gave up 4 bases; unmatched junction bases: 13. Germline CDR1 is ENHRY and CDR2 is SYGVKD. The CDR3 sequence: CAISGGSGRISGTGELFF. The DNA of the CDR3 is TGTGCCATCAGTGGTGGGAGCGGGAGGATTTCGGGCACCGGGGAGCTGTTTTTT.

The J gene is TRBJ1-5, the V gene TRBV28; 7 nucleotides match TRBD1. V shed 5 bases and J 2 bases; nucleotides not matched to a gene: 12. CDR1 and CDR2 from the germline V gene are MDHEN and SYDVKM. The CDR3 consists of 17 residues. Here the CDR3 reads CASSKTGWVLGNQPQHF. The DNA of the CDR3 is TGTGCCAGCAGTAAGACAGGGTGGGTTTTAGGCAATCAGCCCCAGCATTTT.

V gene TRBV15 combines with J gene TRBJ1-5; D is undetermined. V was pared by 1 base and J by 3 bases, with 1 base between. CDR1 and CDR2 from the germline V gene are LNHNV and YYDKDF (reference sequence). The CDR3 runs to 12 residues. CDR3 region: CATSRVNQPQHF. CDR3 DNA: TGTGCCACCAGCAGAGTCAATCAGCCCCAGCATTTT.

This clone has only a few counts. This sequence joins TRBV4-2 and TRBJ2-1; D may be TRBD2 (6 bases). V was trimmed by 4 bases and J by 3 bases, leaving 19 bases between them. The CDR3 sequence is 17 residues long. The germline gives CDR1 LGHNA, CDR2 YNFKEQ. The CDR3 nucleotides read TGTGCCAGCAGCCCTTTAGGACTAAGCGAAGGCTACAATGAGCAGTTCTTC. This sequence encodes CASSPLGLSEGYNEQFF.

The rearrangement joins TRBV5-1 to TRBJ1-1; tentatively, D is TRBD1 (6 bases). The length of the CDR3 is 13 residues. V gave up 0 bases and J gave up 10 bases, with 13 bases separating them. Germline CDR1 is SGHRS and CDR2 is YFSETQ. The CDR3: CASSLESGEVAFF. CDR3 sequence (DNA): TGCGCCAGCAGCTTGGAGTCAGGGGAGGTAGCTTTCTTT.